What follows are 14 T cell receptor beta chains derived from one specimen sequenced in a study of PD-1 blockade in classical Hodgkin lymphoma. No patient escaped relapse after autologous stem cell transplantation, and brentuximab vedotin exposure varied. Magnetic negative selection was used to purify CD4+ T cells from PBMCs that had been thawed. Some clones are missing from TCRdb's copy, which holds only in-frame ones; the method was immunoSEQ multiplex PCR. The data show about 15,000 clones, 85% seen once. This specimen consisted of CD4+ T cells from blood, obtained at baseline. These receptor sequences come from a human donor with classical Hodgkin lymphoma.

DNA of the CDR3: TGTGCCATCAGCGGGACGACTAGCGGGAGGGCACGGAATGAGCAGTTCTTC. It translates to CAISGTTSGRARNEQFF. This sequence joins TRBV10-3 and TRBJ2-1; 14 positions agree with TRBD2. V was clipped by 6 bases and J by 7 bases; unmatched bases: 11. There are 17 residues in the CDR3. Germline assignment: CDR1 ENHRY and CDR2 SYGVKD.

The CDR3 DNA follows: TGTGCCAGCAGTGGGGTGGTTTCACCCCTCCACTTT. Translating gives CASSGVVSPLHF. The chain links TRBV2 to TRBJ1-6; D uncertain. The germline V and J ends were trimmed by 4 bases and 9 bases, with 7 bases remaining between them. The germline V gene has CDR1 SNHLY and CDR2 FYNNEI. The CDR3 totals 12 residues.

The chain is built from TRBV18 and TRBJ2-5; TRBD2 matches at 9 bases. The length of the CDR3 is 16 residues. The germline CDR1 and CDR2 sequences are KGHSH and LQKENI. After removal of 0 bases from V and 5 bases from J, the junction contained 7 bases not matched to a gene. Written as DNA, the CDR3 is TGTGCCAGCTCACCACCGAGGTTAGCGGGGGAGGAGACCCAGTACTTC. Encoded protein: CASSPPRLAGEETQYF.

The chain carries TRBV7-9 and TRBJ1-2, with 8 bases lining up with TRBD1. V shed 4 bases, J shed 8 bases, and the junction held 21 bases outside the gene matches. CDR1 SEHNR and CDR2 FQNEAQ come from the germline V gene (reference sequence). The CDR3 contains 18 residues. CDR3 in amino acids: CASSSPPLGQVSLSGYTF. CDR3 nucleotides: TGTGCCAGCAGCTCCCCGCCGTTGGGACAGGTCAGCTTGTCCGGCTACACCTTC.

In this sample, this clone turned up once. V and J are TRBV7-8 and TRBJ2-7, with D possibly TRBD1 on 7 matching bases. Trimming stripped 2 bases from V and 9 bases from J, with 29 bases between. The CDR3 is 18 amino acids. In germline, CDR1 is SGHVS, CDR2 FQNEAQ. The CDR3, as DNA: TGTGCCAGCAGCTTAATCCAGGGGGACTTACGGCGAGCAGGGTGGCAGTACTTC. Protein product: CASSLIQGDLRRAGWQYF.

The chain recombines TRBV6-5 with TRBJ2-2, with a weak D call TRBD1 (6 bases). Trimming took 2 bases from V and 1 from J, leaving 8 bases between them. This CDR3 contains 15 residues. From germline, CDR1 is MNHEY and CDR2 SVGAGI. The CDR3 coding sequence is TGTGCCAGCAGTTACCTAGGGGGGAACACCGGGGAGCTGTTTTTT. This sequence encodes CASSYLGGNTGELFF.

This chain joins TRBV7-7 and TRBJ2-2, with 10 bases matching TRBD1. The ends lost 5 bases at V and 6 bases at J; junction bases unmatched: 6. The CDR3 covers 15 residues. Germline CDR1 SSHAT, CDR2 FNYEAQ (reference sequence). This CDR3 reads CASSKGTGAAGELFF. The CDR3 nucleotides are TGTGCCAGCAGCAAAGGGACAGGGGCGGCCGGGGAGCTGTTTTTT. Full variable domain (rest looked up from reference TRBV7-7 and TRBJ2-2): GAGVSQSPRYKVTKRGQDVTLRCDPISSHATLYWYQQALGQGPEFLTYFNYEAQPDKSGLPSDRFSAERPEGSISTLTIQRTEQRDSAMYRCASSKGTGAAGELFFGEGSRLTVL.

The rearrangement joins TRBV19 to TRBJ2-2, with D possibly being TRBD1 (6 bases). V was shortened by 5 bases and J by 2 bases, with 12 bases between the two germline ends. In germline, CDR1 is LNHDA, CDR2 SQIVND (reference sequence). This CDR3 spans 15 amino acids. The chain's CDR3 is CASSGGSTNTGELFF. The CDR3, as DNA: TGTGCCAGTAGTGGGGGCTCGACCAACACCGGGGAGCTGTTTTTT.

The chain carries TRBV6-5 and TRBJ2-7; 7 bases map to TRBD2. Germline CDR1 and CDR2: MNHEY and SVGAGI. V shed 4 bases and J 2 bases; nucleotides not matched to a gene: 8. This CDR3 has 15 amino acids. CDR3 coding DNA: TGTGCCAGCAGTTCGACGCTGAGCGGGGCCTACGAGCAGTACTTC. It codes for CASSSTLSGAYEQYF.

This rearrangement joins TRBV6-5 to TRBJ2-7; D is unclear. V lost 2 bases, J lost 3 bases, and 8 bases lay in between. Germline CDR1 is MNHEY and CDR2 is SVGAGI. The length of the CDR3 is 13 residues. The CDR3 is CASSYPRNYEQYF. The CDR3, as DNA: TGTGCCAGCAGTTACCCACGGAACTACGAGCAGTACTTC.

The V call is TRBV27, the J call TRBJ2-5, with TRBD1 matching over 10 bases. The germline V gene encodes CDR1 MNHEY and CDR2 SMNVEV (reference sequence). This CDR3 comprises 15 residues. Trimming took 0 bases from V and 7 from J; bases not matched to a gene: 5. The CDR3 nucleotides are TGTGCCAGCAGTTTATCCGGGACAGGGGTTGGGACCCAGTACTTC. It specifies CASSLSGTGVGTQYF.

The CDR3 sequence: CASSDWGTTNEKLFF. The DNA of the CDR3 is TGTGCCAGCTCGGATTGGGGTACAACTAATGAAAAACTGTTTTTT. This chain connects TRBV18 to TRBJ1-4; D not resolved. Trimming removed 6 bases from V and 0 bases from J, with 11 bases in between. CDR1 and CDR2 (germline): KGHSH, LQKENI. The CDR3 spans 15 residues.

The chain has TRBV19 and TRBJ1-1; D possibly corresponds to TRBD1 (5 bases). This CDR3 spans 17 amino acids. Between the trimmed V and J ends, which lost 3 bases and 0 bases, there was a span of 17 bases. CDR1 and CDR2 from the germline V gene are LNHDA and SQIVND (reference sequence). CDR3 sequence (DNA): TGTGCCAGTAGTATGCGGCCCCTGACAGCCATGAACACTGAAGCTTTCTTT. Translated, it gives CASSMRPLTAMNTEAFF.

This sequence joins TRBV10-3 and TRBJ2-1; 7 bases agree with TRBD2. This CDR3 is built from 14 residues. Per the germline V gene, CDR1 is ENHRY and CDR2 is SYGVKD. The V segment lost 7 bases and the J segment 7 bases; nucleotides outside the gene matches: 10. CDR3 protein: CAIKIGREGNEQFF. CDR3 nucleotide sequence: TGTGCCATCAAAATAGGCAGGGAGGGAAATGAGCAGTTCTTC.